The 3 T cell receptor beta chains listed next were all sequenced from one sample in a study of cytomegalovirus exposure and HLA in healthy donors. The PCR had 60 Vbeta and 13 Jbeta primers. Sequencing used immunoSEQ multiplex PCR; TCRdb keeps in-frame clones, though not all of them. The sample shows some 140,000 clones, roughly three quarters of them seen only once. Specimen: PBMCs. Every receptor here comes from a man in his late teens or twenties in good health and CMV-seronegative.

This clone was counted a few times. The chain couples TRBV6-5 to TRBJ1-1; possibly TRBD1 for D (6 bases). CDR1 MNHEY and CDR2 SVGAGI come from the germline V gene. There are 15 residues in the CDR3. V was pared by 1 base and J by 3 bases, with 12 bases between. As DNA, the CDR3 is TGTGCCAGCAGTTACTGGGGGGGCGCGGACACTGAAGCTTTCTTT. It specifies CASSYWGGADTEAFF.

The chain combines TRBV6-5 with TRBJ2-5; D gene uncertain. The J call is doubtful: the DNA matches TRBJ2-7 better. The V gene's germline CDR1 is MNHEY and CDR2 SVGAGI. CDR3 length equals 14 residues. The CDR3 DNA sequence: TGTGCCAGCAGTTACTCGGGCAGTTCCTACGAGCAGTACTTC. Translating gives CASSYSGSSYEQYF.

The chain links TRBV5-6 to TRBJ1-1; 10 bases map to TRBD1. The CDR3 contains 14 residues. Germline V gene data show CDR1 as SGHDT and CDR2 as YYEEEE. The ends lost 4 bases at V and 9 bases at J; junction bases unmatched: 9. This CDR3 is CASSTRGQGEKAFF. CDR3 in DNA: TGTGCCAGCAGCACGCGAGGACAGGGGGAGAAAGCTTTCTTT.